This T cell receptor (beta chain) stems from a study of T cells in Graves' hyperthyroidism and ophthalmopathy (dated by TCRdb to the late 2010s). About the full investigation: Peripheral blood samples were taken at initial diagnosis, before any treatment was given. To identify distinguishing TCR V-J signatures, a discovery cohort of 90 to 100 patients was used, comprising some 45 with Graves' ophthalmopathy and 57 with stable Graves' hyperthyroidism. Prospective prediction of ophthalmopathy was tested in an independent validation cohort consisting of 18 to 20 hyperthyroidism patients and approximately 16 patients who later progressed to ophthalmopathy. The 90 to 100 discovery patients were randomly divided into training and test sets at a 7:3 ratio. In roughly six Graves' hyperthyroidism patients, the study also compared T-cell repertoires from thyroid tissue with T-cell repertoires from blood. After sampling, hyperthyroidism patients received methimazole starting at 30 mg daily, and ophthalmopathy patients received high-dose intravenous methylprednisolone. TCR Vbeta CDR3 sequencing of approximately 140 peripheral blood samples (under 45 ophthalmopathy, 75 to 80 hyperthyroidism and approximately 17 progressor patients) is reported in the paper. The paper's findings and limits, for the study overall: No statistical method was used to fix the sample size in advance, and group allocation was not hidden from the investigators. Blood samples also contained most of the expanded thyroid clonotypes (frequency above 0.001), which suggests that blood repertoires may reflect thyroid immune responses. In validation, progression to ophthalmopathy was predicted by the model with nearly 71% sensitivity and just over 72% specificity, a median of about 6.8 months before onset. In cross-validation, a model built on a 13 V-J signature told ophthalmopathy apart from stable hyperthyroidism with less than 90% sensitivity and about 81% specificity, and in testing the same model reached 80%/75%.

Amplification of TCR beta CDR3 regions was carried out from RNA transcripts. A first-round RT-PCR of the TCR CDR3 used the HTBI primer set with the Qiagen OneStep RT-PCR kit. A second multiplex PCR round built the libraries, followed by size selection and purification. The libraries were sequenced on an Illumina HiSeq2000 using paired-end 100 bp reads. The original pipeline was this. Raw data were processed with SOAPnuke, discarding reads with adapters, uncalled bases, mean Phred below 15, or no exact constant-primer or identifier match. High-quality paired reads were merged with COPE v1.2.5, and unique nucleotide sequences were defined as clonotypes. Clonotypes were aligned to IMGT TRBV, TRBD and TRBJ reference segments using MiTCR v1.1. The analysis included only V-J combinations with a frequency above 0.0001, which together covered 98% to 99.2% of the repertoires. The TCS score was defined as F50 (clonal expansion) divided by E x V (chaos), with BLOSUM62-based TCRdist calculated between CDR3 peptides within each V-J. Welch's t-statistics and random forest reduced 500 to 550 V-J features to under 15, which were used in a naive Bayes classifier (R e1071). Clones were called with MiXCR by TCRdb after fastp trimmed the public reads at Q25, and only in-frame beta chains were retained. Identical CDR3 proteins give one entry, which carries the most common genes and DNA. The V and J calls follow TCRdb's processing rather than the paper's. This sample has approximately 200,000 distinct CDR3 sequences in its table, and about a sixth of those were observed once. The ten largest clonotypes hold about 45% of the sample.

Stable Graves' hyperthyroidism was defined as no progression to ophthalmopathy during 18 months of follow-up. Hyperthyroidism patients were aged 18 to 65 years and newly diagnosed, with disease duration of less than 2 months. Any patient with an uncontrolled infection, another autoimmune disease, pregnancy or lactation was excluded. Diagnoses were established on the basis of clinical symptoms, serum thyroxine and TRAb, thyroid ultrasound, and orbital computed tomography. Ficoll-Paque density gradient centrifugation was used to isolate PBMCs from around 10 ml of fresh peripheral blood. Trizol reagent was used to extract total RNA, and RNA quality was then checked on an Agilent 2100 Bioanalyzer. This clonotype has at least ten counts. Its recognized antigen is unknown. Within one base of it there is no much larger clone, and no base qualities were kept. CDR1 and CDR2, per the germline V gene (reference sequence), are DFQATT and SNEGSKA. Counted from cysteine to phenylalanine, this CDR3 has 12 amino acids. Only the CDR3 DNA is retained, 36 bases long and in frame from the first base. V sheds 4 bases and J sheds 5 bases, leaving 11 bases between their ends.

The V and J genes are TRBV20-1 and TRBJ1-1; possibly the D gene is TRBD1, per 6 matching bases. This sequence originates from a middle-aged man with Graves' hyperthyroidism. Sequenced sample: blood. The sequence in DNA is TGCAGTGCTATCGAGGGGGGTACTGAAGCTTTCTTT. Translated, it reads CSAIEGGTEAFF.